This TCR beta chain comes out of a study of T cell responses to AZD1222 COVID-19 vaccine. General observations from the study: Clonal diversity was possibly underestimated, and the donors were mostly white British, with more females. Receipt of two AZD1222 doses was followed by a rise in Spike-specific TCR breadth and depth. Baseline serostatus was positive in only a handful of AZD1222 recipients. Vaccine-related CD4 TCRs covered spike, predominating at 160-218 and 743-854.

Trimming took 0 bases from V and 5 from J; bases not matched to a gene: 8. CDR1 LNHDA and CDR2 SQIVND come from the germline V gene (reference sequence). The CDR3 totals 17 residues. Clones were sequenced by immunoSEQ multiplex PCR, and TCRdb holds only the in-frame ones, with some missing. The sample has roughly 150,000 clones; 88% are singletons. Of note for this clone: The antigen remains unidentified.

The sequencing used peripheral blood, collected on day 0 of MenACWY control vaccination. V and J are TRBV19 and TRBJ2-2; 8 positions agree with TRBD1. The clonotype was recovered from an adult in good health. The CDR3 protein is CASSIDKTGARTGELFF. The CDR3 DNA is TGTGCCAGTAGTATAGATAAGACAGGGGCGAGAACCGGGGAGCTGTTTTTT.